Following are 10 T cell receptor beta chains from one sample sequenced in a study of cytomegalovirus exposure and HLA in healthy donors. PCR primers comprised 60 Vbeta and 13 Jbeta primers. TCRdb keeps only in-frame clones here, not all; method: immunoSEQ multiplex PCR. The sample has around 75,000 clones, around 76% seen once. Sequencing was done on a sample of PBMCs. The source is a man in his late teens or twenties in good health and CMV-seronegative.

This clone came up a few times. V gene TRBV4-3 combines with J gene TRBJ2-3; 10 bases match TRBD2. The V and J ends lost 0 bases and 1 base, in that order; junction bases with no gene match: 1. This CDR3 has 16 residues. Germline V CDR1 and CDR2: LGHNA, YSLEER. CDR3: CASSQEGLAGTDTQYF. CDR3 nucleotides: TGCGCCAGCAGCCAAGAAGGACTAGCGGGCACAGATACGCAGTATTTT.

The chain joins TRBV19 to TRBJ2-6, with a possible D match to TRBD2 (6 bases). The CDR3 runs to 17 residues. Germline values: CDR1 LNHDA, CDR2 SQIVND (reference sequence). V was cut by 8 bases and J by 1 base, with 18 bases left in between. CDR3 nucleotides: TGTGCCAGTTTAGGAGGGGACTCAGGGTCTGGGGCCAACGTCCTGACTTTC. Translated: CASLGGDSGSGANVLTF.

The chain couples TRBV7-3 to TRBJ2-3; D possibly corresponds to TRBD2 (6 bases). CDR3 length: 13 amino acids. The ends were cut back, 5 bases at V and 5 bases at J, with 11 bases in the middle. Germline V lookup: CDR1 SGHTA, CDR2 FQGTGA. The chain's CDR3 is CASSRGFQDTQYF. The CDR3 DNA is TGTGCCAGCAGCCGGGGGTTTCAAGATACGCAGTATTTT.

The chain combines TRBV7-9 with TRBJ1-2, with D tentatively TRBD1 (6 bases). V was shortened by 2 bases and J by 4 bases, with 8 bases between the two germline ends. Germline CDR1 reads SEHNR; CDR2 reads FQNEAQ (reference sequence). This CDR3 has 13 amino acids. DNA for the CDR3: TGTGCCAGCAGCTTAAGGACAGCCTATGGCTACACCTTC. It codes for CASSLRTAYGYTF.

This chain joins TRBV13 and TRBJ2-5; tentative D call: TRBD2 (6 bases). CDR3 size: 13 residues. The germline gives CDR1 PRHDT, CDR2 FYEKMQ (reference sequence). V lost 5 bases to trimming and J lost 2 bases, with 9 bases between them. This CDR3 is CASSDGRQETQYF. The CDR3 DNA sequence: TGTGCCAGCAGCGACGGGAGACAAGAGACCCAGTACTTC.

The chain has TRBV7-9 and TRBJ1-5, with a weak D call TRBD1 (6 bases). Trimming cost V 5 bases and J 3 bases, with 8 bases left between them. The CDR3 is 13 amino acids. The germline gives CDR1 SEHNR, CDR2 FQNEAQ (reference sequence). The CDR3 sequence: CASSQGTNQPQHF. CDR3 bases: TGTGCCAGCAGCCAGGGGACCAATCAGCCCCAGCATTTT.

The chain uses TRBV6-5 and TRBJ1-5, with unresolved D. V was trimmed by 4 bases and J by 6 bases, leaving 10 bases between them. Per germline, CDR1 MNHEY and CDR2 SVGAGI. This CDR3 contains 13 residues. The CDR3 sequence is CASSLSGVQPQHF. The CDR3 DNA follows: TGTGCCAGCAGTTTGTCCGGAGTTCAGCCCCAGCATTTT.

The chain has TRBV11-2 and TRBJ1-4; perhaps TRBD1 as D (5 bases). CDR3 length: 18 amino acids. The V and J ends lost 5 bases and 0 bases respectively, with 19 bases between them. CDR1 and CDR2 from the germline V gene are SGHAT and FQNNGV. This chain's CDR3 is CASSRQPNRPATNEKLFF. The CDR3 region has the DNA TGTGCCAGCAGCCGACAGCCTAACAGACCGGCAACTAATGAAAAACTGTTTTTT.

This clone occurred once. The chain joins TRBV5-8 to TRBJ2-5, with TRBD2 matching 12 bases. The J call may be mistaken, given a closer DNA end match to TRBJ2-7. Germline V gives CDR1 SGHTS, CDR2 YDEGEE. The CDR3 has 15 residues. In nucleotides, the CDR3 is TGTGCCAGCAGCCGGACTAGCGGGGTCTTCTACGAGCAGTACTTC. Its translation is CASSRTSGVFYEQYF.

This clone has a handful of counts. This rearrangement joins TRBV29-1 to TRBJ1-2, with D tentatively TRBD1 (5 bases). Germline CDR1 SQVTM, CDR2 ANQGSEA. The V gene lost 4 bases and the J gene lost 8 bases, with 17 bases spanning the gap. The CDR3 covers 13 residues. CDR3 nucleotide sequence: TGCAGCGTTGCAGACAGCTGGGGCGCGGGCTACACCTTC. This encodes CSVADSWGAGYTF.